These T cell receptor beta chains were read from a single sample in a study of T cell responses to AZD1222 COVID-19 vaccine. Libraries were prepared by immunoSEQ multiplex PCR; TCRdb keeps only in-frame clonotypes and omits some of them. Here the sample spans around 130,000 clones, roughly 86% being singletons. The sequencing used peripheral blood, collected 28 days after the second AZD1222 dose. These receptors all stem from an adult who received the AZD1222 COVID-19 vaccine. The CDR3 runs from the conserved cysteine through the conserved F or W. A D gene is named only where the DNA matches it firmly. A clone size is listed for some rows: how often the clone was seen (once, few, many), or a class if it is expanded.

j_call clone_size v_call d_call cdr3_nt cdr3_aa
TRBJ2-2 - TRBV30 - TGTGCCTGGAGTGAACTAAGCACCGGGGAGCTGTTTTTT CAWSELSTGELFF
TRBJ1-6 - TRBV4-2 TRBD1 TGTGCCAGCAGCCCCTCCAGGGGGCATAATTCACCCCTCCACTTT CASSPSRGHNSPLHF
TRBJ2-7 once TRBV7-9 - TGTGCCAGCAGCATATCTTTCTACGAGCAGTACTTC CASSISFYEQYF
TRBJ2-7 - TRBV27 TRBD2 TGTGCCAGCAGTTTAAGTGCGGGCGGGAGTGGGGAGCAGTACTTC CASSLSAGGSGEQYF
TRBJ1-1 - TRBV5-4 - TGTGCCAGCAGCATGCTGAACACTGAAGCTTTCTTT CASSMLNTEAFF
TRBJ1-2 - TRBV5-4 TRBD1 TGTGCCAGCGGGACAGGCCTTAACTATGGCTACACCTTC CASGTGLNYGYTF
TRBJ2-5 few TRBV6-5 - TGTGCCAGCAGTTACTCACTAGAAGAGACCCAGTACTTC CASSYSLEETQYF
TRBJ2-4 - TRBV19 - TGTGCCAGTACCGGAGGCGGGGTAGGCAAAAACATTCAGTACTTC CASTGGGVGKNIQYF
TRBJ1-5 once TRBV19 TRBD1 TGTGCCAGTCGTACAGGGGCCCTCTATAGCAATCAGCCCCAGCATTTT CASRTGALYSNQPQHF
TRBJ2-3 - TRBV10-3 TRBD2 TGTGCCATCACCCAGACTAGCGGGGGCCGAGGTACGCAGTATTTT CAITQTSGGRGTQYF
TRBJ1-5 - TRBV28 - TGTGCCAGCAGTTTTAAAGGTCTTAATCAGCCCCAGCATTTT CASSFKGLNQPQHF
TRBJ2-1 - TRBV6-5 - TGTGCCAGCAGTTATGGGGGGGGGCAGGAGGATGAGCAGTTCTTC CASSYGGGQEDEQFF
TRBJ2-7 - TRBV6-6 - TGTGCCAGCAGCTCAGTAGACGAGCAGTACTTC CASSSVDEQYF
TRBJ1-5 - TRBV6-5 TRBD1 TGTGCCAGCAGTCGACAGGGCGGGGGTCAGCCCCAGCATTTT CASSRQGGGQPQHF
TRBJ2-1 - TRBV28 TRBD2 TGTGCCAGCAGTCCCGAAAGGCGGACTAGCGGCAGGATCTTC CASSPERRTSGRIF
TRBJ1-1 - TRBV29-1 - TGCAGCGTTTCGTACCGGGCAGGACGTGACGCTTTCTTT CSVSYRAGRDAFF